The 27 T cell receptor beta chains below come from one sample, sequenced in a study of cytomegalovirus exposure and HLA in healthy donors. PCR employed 60 Vbeta and 13 Jbeta primers. This table comes from immunoSEQ multiplex PCR, and its TCRdb copy is limited to in-frame clones, with some not included. This sample carries about 150,000 clones, 75% to 80% of them seen once, and the ten largest clones take roughly 4.3%. Sequenced sample: PBMCs. The receptors were sampled from a male donor in good health and CMV-seronegative.

The gene calls are TRBV7-2 and TRBJ1-1; no definite D call. V was shortened by 3 bases and J by 1 base, with 6 bases between the two germline ends. Germline lookup yields CDR1 SGHTA and CDR2 FQGNSA. The CDR3 consists of 13 residues. As DNA, the CDR3 is TGTGCCAGCAGCTTTCAGGAGAACACTGAAGCTTTCTTT. This gives the protein CASSFQENTEAFF.

CDR3 nucleotide sequence: TGTGCCAGCAGCTTGGAACTAGCGGGAGCCGAAGGGGAGCTGTTTTTT. Its protein is CASSLELAGAEGELFF. The chain is built from TRBV5-6 and TRBJ2-2; TRBD2 agrees at 11 bases. The CDR3 contains 16 residues. With V trimmed by 0 bases and J by 8 bases, 6 bases remained unmatched. Germline V gene lookup returns CDR1 SGHDT and CDR2 YYEEEE. Looking up the rest from reference TRBV5-6 and TRBJ2-2 gives the full variable domain: DAGVTQSPTHLIKTRGQQVTLRCSPKSGHDTVSWYQQALGQGPQFIFQYYEEEERQRGNFPDRFSGHQFPNYSSELNVNALLLGDSALYLCASSLELAGAEGELFFGEGSRLTVL.

The chain combines TRBV7-2 with TRBJ1-4; 7 positions match TRBD1. Germline V CDR1 and CDR2: SGHTA, FQGNSA. This CDR3 comprises 15 residues. Trimming at V came to 2 bases and at J to 2 bases, leaving 2 bases not matched to a gene. This CDR3 reads CASSLMGQTNEKLFF. CDR3 in DNA: TGTGCCAGCAGCTTAATGGGACAGACTAATGAAAAACTGTTTTTT.

The chain employs TRBV6-5 and TRBJ1-6, with TRBD1 matching 8 bases. Germline V lookup: CDR1 MNHEY, CDR2 SVGAGI. With 2 bases clipped from V and 10 bases from J, the junction kept 4 bases outside the gene matches. This CDR3 is built from 14 residues. The CDR3 here is CASSYMDRVSPLHF. Here the CDR3 DNA reads TGTGCCAGCAGTTACATGGACAGGGTCTCACCCCTCCACTTT.

V is TRBV19 and J is TRBJ2-7, with 12 bases identical to TRBD1. Trimming took 6 bases from V and 7 from J; bases not matched to a gene: 7. Germline CDR1 and CDR2: LNHDA and SQIVND (reference sequence). The CDR3 is 14 amino acids. The CDR3 DNA reads TGTGCCAGTAGGGGACAGGGGGCAACTCAAGAGCAGTACTTC. It encodes CASRGQGATQEQYF.

This clone was counted a few times. J is TRBJ2-5 and V is TRBV4-1, with 13 bases aligning to TRBD2. This CDR3 spans 15 amino acids. Germline assignment: CDR1 MGHRA and CDR2 YSYEKL. J was trimmed by 3 bases and V by 3 bases; bases with no gene match: 1. The CDR3 reads CASSHGLAGEETQYF. CDR3 DNA sequence: TGCGCCAGCAGCCACGGACTAGCGGGAGAAGAGACCCAGTACTTC.

J is TRBJ2-3 and V is TRBV7-9; TRBD1 matches at 7 bases. Trimming at V came to 5 bases and at J to 9 bases, leaving 5 bases not matched to a gene. The CDR3 runs 12 residues. From germline, CDR1 is SEHNR and CDR2 FQNEAQ (reference sequence). The DNA for the CDR3 is TGTGCCAGCAGCAAAAAACAGGGGACGCAGTATTTT. Its protein is CASSKKQGTQYF.

The chain's CDR3 is CASSYLGQGVNYGYTF. The CDR3 DNA is TGTGCCAGCAGTTACTTAGGACAGGGGGTTAACTATGGCTACACCTTC. The rearrangement joins TRBV6-5 to TRBJ1-2; 10 bases are a match to TRBD1. This CDR3 has 16 residues. Germline V gene data show CDR1 as MNHEY and CDR2 as SVGAGI. J was trimmed by 1 base and V by 1 base; bases with no gene match: 3.

The chain couples TRBV25-1 to TRBJ1-2; D is ambiguous. The germline CDR1 and CDR2 sequences are MGHDK and SYGVNS. Deletions cut 6 bases from V and 2 bases from J, with 10 bases between. CDR3 length: 13 residues. CDR3 in amino acids: CASRLDGNYGYTF. The CDR3, as DNA: TGTGCCAGCAGGCTAGACGGGAACTATGGCTACACCTTC.

The V gene is TRBV7-9, the J gene TRBJ1-1; D remains ambiguous. Trimming left V 1 base short and J 1 base short, with 7 bases between. Per germline, CDR1 SEHNR and CDR2 FQNEAQ (reference sequence). This CDR3 is 14 amino acids long. Written as DNA, the CDR3 is TGTGCCAGCAGCTTAGGTGGGAGGAACACTGAAGCTTTCTTT. Amino acid sequence: CASSLGGRNTEAFF.

The rearrangement links TRBV4-1 to TRBJ2-5; tentative D call: TRBD1 (6 bases). The V end was cut by 4 bases, the J end by 2 bases, with 14 bases between. Germline V gene sequence: CDR1 MGHRA, CDR2 YSYEKL. The CDR3 spans 15 residues. CDR3 coding DNA: TGCGCCAGCAGCCCTACAGACAGGTCGCAAGAGACCCAGTACTTC. It translates to CASSPTDRSQETQYF.

V and J are TRBV4-2 and TRBJ2-5, with 7 bases matching TRBD1. This CDR3 comprises 14 residues. From germline, CDR1 is LGHNA and CDR2 YNFKEQ. Trimming removed 0 bases from V and 5 bases from J; junction bases left unmatched: 3. CDR3 residues: CASSQEDRAETQYF. The CDR3 DNA reads TGTGCCAGCAGCCAAGAAGACAGGGCGGAGACCCAGTACTTC.

The chain has TRBV11-1 and TRBJ2-2; 12 nucleotides agree with TRBD2. CDR3 size: 18 residues. Germline V CDR1 and CDR2: SGHAT, FQDESV (reference sequence). V dropped 5 bases and J dropped 0; count of bases not matched to a gene: 7. The CDR3 region is CASSPWTSGDANTGELFF. As DNA, the CDR3 is TGTGCCAGCAGCCCATGGACTAGCGGGGACGCGAACACCGGGGAGCTGTTTTTT.

This sequence joins TRBV5-1 and TRBJ1-5; D is undetermined. The length of the CDR3 is 18 residues. Germline V lookup: CDR1 SGHRS, CDR2 YFSETQ. V lost 0 bases and J 0 bases, leaving 16 bases between the germline ends. The CDR3 loop is CASSLGALGPFSNQPQHF. The CDR3 DNA is TGCGCCAGCAGCTTGGGAGCGCTAGGCCCCTTTAGCAATCAGCCCCAGCATTTT.

This clone was detected only a few times. This chain joins TRBV6-5 and TRBJ2-7; TRBD1 matches 7 bases. The CDR3 is made up of 13 amino acids. Trimming cost V 8 bases and J 6 bases; bases outside gene matches: 10. The germline gives CDR1 MNHEY, CDR2 SVGAGI. DNA of the CDR3: TGTGCCAGCCGCCGACAGGGTGGAGGCGAGCAGTACTTC. Amino acid sequence: CASRRQGGGEQYF.

The chain couples TRBV27 to TRBJ2-5; D is undetermined. Germline CDR1 reads MNHEY; CDR2 reads SMNVEV (reference sequence). Trimming removed 5 bases at V and 1 base at J, with 8 bases between. This CDR3 region has 13 residues. CDR3 region: CASSAILQETQYF. The CDR3 DNA reads TGTGCCAGCAGTGCCATACTCCAAGAGACCCAGTACTTC.

The CDR3 DNA reads as TGTGCCAGCTTTCAAAGGGGAAGGACTGAAGCTTTCTTT. Translated: CASFQRGRTEAFF. The chain carries TRBV11-2 and TRBJ1-1, with a weak D call TRBD1 (5 bases). Germline V gene lookup returns CDR1 SGHAT and CDR2 FQNNGV. V was pared by 8 bases and J by 5 bases, with 15 bases between. This CDR3 region has 13 residues.

The chain uses TRBV6-1 and TRBJ2-5, with 12 positions matching TRBD2. Germline lookup yields CDR1 MNHNS and CDR2 SASEGT. CDR3 length: 15 residues. V was pared by 3 bases and J by 5 bases, with 4 bases of the junction left unmatched. CDR3 protein: CASSEQTSGSETQYF. As DNA, the CDR3 is TGTGCCAGCAGTGAGCAGACTAGCGGGAGTGAGACCCAGTACTTC.

About this clone itself: At one end, the junction sequence differs from germline, possibly due to a read error. The chain combines TRBV7-2 with TRBJ2-2; 12 nucleotides agree with TRBD2. CDR3 length equals 14 residues. Germline CDR1 reads SGHTA; CDR2 reads FQGNSA. The CDR3 here is CASSLAGGTGELFF. The CDR3 DNA reads as TGTGCCAGCAGCCTAGCGGGGGGGACCGGGGAGCTGTTTTTT.

The chain recombines TRBV6-5 with TRBJ2-2; no reliable D call. Trimming pared 0 bases from V and 4 bases from J, leaving 12 bases between. Germline assignment: CDR1 MNHEY and CDR2 SVGAGI. This CDR3 contains 16 residues. Here the CDR3 DNA reads TGTGCCAGCAGTTACTCGAGCAGGCCTGGCACCGGGGAGCTGTTTTTT. It encodes CASSYSSRPGTGELFF.

Only one count was recorded for this clone. This sequence joins TRBV7-9 and TRBJ2-2, with D uncertain. This CDR3 has 17 amino acids. CDR1 SEHNR and CDR2 FQNEAQ come from the germline V gene (reference sequence). Trimming pared 1 base from V and 0 bases from J, leaving 12 bases between. Here the CDR3 reads CASSLGLAVTNTGELFF. The CDR3 nucleotides read TGTGCCAGCAGCTTAGGATTGGCGGTAACGAACACCGGGGAGCTGTTTTTT.

The rearrangement links TRBV2 to TRBJ2-1; 7 bases are shared with TRBD2. Per the germline V gene, CDR1 is SNHLY and CDR2 is FYNNEI. With 10 bases clipped from V and 7 bases from J, the junction kept 7 bases outside the gene matches. The CDR3 contains 12 residues. The CDR3 loop is CATPGGSNEQFF. CDR3 DNA sequence: TGTGCCACCCCCGGCGGGAGTAATGAGCAGTTCTTC.

The chain recombines TRBV6-5 with TRBJ2-7; the match to TRBD2 covers 8 bases. The trim removed 2 bases at V and 7 bases at J, leaving 7 bases unmatched. The CDR3 sequence is 14 residues long. The germline gives CDR1 MNHEY, CDR2 SVGAGI. The CDR3 region has the DNA TGTGCCAGCAGTTACACGCGGACTAGCCATGAGCAGTACTTC. Amino acids: CASSYTRTSHEQYF.

V is TRBV5-6 and J is TRBJ1-1; D not certain. The V gene's germline CDR1 is SGHDT and CDR2 YYEEEE. V was pared by 3 bases and J by 4 bases, with 16 bases between. The CDR3 covers 15 residues. The CDR3 DNA reads as TGTGCCAGCAGCTACCTGGGCCCACCAGGCACTGAAGCTTTCTTT. This sequence encodes CASSYLGPPGTEAFF.

The J gene is TRBJ2-7, the V gene TRBV5-1; the match to TRBD1 covers 9 bases. Germline V lookup: CDR1 SGHRS, CDR2 YFSETQ. The CDR3 runs 13 residues. V gave up 4 bases and J gave up 3 bases; unmatched junction bases: 2. The CDR3 here is CASSRDRVYEQYF. CDR3 bases: TGCGCCAGCAGCCGGGACAGGGTCTACGAGCAGTACTTC.

Here the CDR3 DNA reads TGTGCCAGCACCGGAGGGACGGCAAACACTGAAGCTTTCTTT. Its protein product is CASTGGTANTEAFF. The V call is TRBV9, the J call TRBJ1-1; TRBD1 might be the D (5 bases). CDR1 is SGDLS and CDR2 is YYNGEE in the germline V gene. This CDR3 has 14 residues. Between the trimmed V and J ends, which lost 6 bases and 2 bases, there was a span of 14 bases.

This chain links TRBV30 with TRBJ1-4; a weak D match, TRBD1 (5 bases). V lost 2 bases to trimming and J lost 8 bases, with 12 bases between them. The CDR3 extends over 13 amino acids. The germline V gene has CDR1 GTSNPN and CDR2 SVGIG (reference sequence). The chain's CDR3 is CAWSMTVKEKLFF. In nucleotides, the CDR3 is TGTGCCTGGAGTATGACAGTGAAGGAAAAACTGTTTTTT.